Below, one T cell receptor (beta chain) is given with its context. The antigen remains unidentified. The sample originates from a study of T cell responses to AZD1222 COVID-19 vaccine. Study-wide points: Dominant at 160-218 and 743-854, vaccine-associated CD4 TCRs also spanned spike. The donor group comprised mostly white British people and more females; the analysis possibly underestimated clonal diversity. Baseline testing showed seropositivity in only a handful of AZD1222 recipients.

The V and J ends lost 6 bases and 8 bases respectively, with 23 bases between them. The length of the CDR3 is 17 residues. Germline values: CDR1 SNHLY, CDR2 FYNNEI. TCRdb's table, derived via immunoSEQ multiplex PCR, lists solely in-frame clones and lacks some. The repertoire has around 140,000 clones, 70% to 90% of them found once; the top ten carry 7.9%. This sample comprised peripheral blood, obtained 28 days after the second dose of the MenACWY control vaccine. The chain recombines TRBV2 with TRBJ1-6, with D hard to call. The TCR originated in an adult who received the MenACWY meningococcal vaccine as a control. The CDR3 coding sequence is TGTGCCAGCAGGGAGGAAAGGACCGAGGTATTGGATTCACCCCTCCACTTT. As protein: CASREERTEVLDSPLHF.